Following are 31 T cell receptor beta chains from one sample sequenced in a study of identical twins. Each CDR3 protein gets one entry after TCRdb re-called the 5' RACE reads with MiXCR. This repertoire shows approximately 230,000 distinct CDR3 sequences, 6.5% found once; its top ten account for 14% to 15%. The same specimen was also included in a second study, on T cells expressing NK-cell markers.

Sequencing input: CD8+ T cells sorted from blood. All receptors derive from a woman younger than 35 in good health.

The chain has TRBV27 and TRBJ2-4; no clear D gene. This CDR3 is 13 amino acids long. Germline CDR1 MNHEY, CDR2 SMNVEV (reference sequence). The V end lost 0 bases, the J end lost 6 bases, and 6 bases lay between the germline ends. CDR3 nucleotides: TGTGCCAGCAGTTTATCACCGGGAAACATTCAGTACTTC. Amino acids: CASSLSPGNIQYF.

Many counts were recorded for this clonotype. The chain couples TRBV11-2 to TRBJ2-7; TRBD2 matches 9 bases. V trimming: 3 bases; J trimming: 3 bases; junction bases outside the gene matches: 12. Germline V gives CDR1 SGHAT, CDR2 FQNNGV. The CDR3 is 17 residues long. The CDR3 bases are TGTGCCAGCAGCTTCGGGACTAGCTTCCCGGGTAGCTACGAGCAGTACTTC. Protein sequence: CASSFGTSFPGSYEQYF.

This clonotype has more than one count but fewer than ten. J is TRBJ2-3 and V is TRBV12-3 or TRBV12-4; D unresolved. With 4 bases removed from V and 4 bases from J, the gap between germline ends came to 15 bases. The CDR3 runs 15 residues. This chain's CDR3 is CASSSPRSPADTQYF. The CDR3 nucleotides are TGTGCCAGCAGTTCCCCGAGGTCCCCGGCAGATACGCAGTATTTT.

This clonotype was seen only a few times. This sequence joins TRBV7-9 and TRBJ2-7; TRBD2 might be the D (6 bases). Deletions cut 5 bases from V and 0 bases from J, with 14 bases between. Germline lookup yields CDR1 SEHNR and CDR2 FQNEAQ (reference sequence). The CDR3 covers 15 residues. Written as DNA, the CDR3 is TGTGCCAGCAGCCACCGGGACTTTTCCTCCTACGAGCAGTACTTC. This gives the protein CASSHRDFSSYEQYF.

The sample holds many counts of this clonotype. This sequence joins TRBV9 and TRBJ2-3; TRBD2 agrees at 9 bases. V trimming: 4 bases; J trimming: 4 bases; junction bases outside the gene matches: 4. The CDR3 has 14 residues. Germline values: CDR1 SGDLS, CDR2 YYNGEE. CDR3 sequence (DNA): TGTGCCAGCAGCCAGGGACTAGCCCCAGATACGCAGTATTTT. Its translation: CASSQGLAPDTQYF.

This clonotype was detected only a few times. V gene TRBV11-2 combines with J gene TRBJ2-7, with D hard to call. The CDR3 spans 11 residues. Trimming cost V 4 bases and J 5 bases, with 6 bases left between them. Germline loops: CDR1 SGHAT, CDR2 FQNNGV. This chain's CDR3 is CASSSQHEQYF. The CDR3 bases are TGTGCCAGCAGCTCGCAACACGAGCAGTACTTC.

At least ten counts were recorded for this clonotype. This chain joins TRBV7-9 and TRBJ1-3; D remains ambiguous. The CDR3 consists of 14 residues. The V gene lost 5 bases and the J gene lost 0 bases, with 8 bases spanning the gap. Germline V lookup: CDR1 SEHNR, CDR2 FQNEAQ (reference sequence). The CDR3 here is CASSPPTSGNTIYF. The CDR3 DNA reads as TGTGCCAGCAGCCCTCCAACCTCTGGAAACACCATATATTTT.

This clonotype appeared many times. The DNA for the CDR3 is TGTGCCACCAGCAGAGATTACTACGAGCAGTACTTC. Translating gives CATSRDYYEQYF. The chain has TRBV15 and TRBJ2-7, with D uncertain. Per germline, CDR1 LNHNV and CDR2 YYDKDF (reference sequence). CDR3 size: 12 residues. The V and J ends lost 0 bases and 3 bases respectively, with 3 bases between them. Full variable domain (remainder filled in from reference TRBV15 and TRBJ2-7): DAMVIQNPRYQVTQFGKPVTLSCSQTLNHNVMYWYQQKSSQAPKLLFHYYDKDFNNEADTPDNFQSRRPNTSFCFLDIRSPGLGDTAMYLCATSRDYYEQYFGPGTRLTVT.

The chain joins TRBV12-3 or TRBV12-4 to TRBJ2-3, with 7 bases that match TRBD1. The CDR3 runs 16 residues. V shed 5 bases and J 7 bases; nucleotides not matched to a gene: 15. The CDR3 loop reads CASSPTGDGKRNTQYF. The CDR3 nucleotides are TGTGCCAGCAGTCCTACAGGGGACGGGAAGAGAAATACGCAGTATTTT.

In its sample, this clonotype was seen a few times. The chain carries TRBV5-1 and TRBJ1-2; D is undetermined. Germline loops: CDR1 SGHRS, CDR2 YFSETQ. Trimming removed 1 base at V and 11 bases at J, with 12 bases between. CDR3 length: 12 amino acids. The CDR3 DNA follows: TGCGCCAGCAGCTTGTTTACCGACCCATACACCTTC. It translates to CASSLFTDPYTF.

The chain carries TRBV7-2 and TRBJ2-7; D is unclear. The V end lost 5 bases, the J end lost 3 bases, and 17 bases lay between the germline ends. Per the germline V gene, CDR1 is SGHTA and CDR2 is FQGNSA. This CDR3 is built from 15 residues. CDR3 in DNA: TGTGCCAGCAGCCTCCGAAGGGCCCCGGGCTACGAGCAGTACTTC. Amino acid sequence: CASSLRRAPGYEQYF.

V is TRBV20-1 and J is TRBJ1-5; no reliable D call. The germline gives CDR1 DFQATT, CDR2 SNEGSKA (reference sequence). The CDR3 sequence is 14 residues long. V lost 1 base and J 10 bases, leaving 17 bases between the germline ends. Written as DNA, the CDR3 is TGCAGTGCTAGAGCTCTAACCCGACCGACCCCCCAGCATTTT. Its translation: CSARALTRPTPQHF.

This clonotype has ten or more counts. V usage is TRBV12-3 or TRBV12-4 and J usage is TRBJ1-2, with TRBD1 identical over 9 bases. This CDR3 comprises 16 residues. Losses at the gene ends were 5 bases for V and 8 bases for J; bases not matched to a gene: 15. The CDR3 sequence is CASSDRTGVLLEGYTF. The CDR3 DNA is TGTGCCAGCAGTGACAGGACAGGGGTGTTATTGGAGGGCTACACCTTC.

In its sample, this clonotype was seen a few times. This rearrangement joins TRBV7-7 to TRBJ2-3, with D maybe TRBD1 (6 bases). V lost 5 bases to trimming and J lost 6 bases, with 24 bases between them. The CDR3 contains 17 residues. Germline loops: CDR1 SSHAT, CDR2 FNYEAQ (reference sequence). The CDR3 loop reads CASSPSTGTTSGDTQYF. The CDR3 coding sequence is TGTGCCAGCAGCCCGTCGACCGGGACAACGTCGGGCGATACGCAGTATTTT.

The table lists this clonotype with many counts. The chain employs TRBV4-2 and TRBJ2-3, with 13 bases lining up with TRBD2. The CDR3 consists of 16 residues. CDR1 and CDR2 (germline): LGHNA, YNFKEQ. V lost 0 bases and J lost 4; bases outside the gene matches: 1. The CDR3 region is CASSQDGTSGADTQYF. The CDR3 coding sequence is TGTGCCAGCAGCCAAGATGGGACTAGCGGGGCAGATACGCAGTATTTT.

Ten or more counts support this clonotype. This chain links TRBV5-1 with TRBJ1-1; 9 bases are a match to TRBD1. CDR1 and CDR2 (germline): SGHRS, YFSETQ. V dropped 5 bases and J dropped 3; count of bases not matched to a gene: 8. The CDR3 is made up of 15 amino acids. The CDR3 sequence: CASRQSGTGYTEAFF. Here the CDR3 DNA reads TGCGCCAGCAGACAATCCGGGACAGGGTACACTGAAGCTTTCTTT.

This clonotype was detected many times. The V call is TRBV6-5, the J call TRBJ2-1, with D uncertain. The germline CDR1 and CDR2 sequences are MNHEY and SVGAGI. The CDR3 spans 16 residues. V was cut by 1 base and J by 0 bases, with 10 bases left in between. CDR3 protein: CASSYLDGASYNEQFF. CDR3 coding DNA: TGTGCCAGCAGTTACTTAGACGGAGCCTCCTACAATGAGCAGTTCTTC.

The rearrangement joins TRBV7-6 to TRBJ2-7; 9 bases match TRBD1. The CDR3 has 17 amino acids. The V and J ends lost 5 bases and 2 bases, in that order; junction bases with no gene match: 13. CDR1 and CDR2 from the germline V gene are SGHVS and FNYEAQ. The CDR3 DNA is TGTGCCAGCAGCCCGGGACAGGGTATTGCGCTGCCCTACGAGCAGTACTTC. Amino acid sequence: CASSPGQGIALPYEQYF.

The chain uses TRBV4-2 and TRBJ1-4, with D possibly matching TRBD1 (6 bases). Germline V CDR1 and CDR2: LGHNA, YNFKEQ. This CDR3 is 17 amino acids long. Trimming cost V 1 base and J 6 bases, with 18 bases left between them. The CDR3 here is CASSQVWFRGAYEKLFF. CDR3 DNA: TGTGCCAGCAGCCAAGTTTGGTTCAGGGGAGCTTATGAAAAACTGTTTTTT.

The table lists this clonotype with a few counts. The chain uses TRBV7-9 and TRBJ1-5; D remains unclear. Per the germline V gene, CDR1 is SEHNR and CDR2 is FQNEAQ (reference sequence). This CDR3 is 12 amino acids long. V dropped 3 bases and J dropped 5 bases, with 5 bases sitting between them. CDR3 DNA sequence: TGTGCCAGCAGCTTTTATCATCAGCCCCAGCATTTT. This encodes CASSFYHQPQHF. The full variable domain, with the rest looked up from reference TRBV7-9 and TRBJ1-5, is DTGVSQNPRHKITKRGQNVTFRCDPISEHNRLYWYRQTLGQGPEFLTYFQNEAQLEKSRLLSDRFSAERPKGSFSTLEIQRTEQGDSAMYLCASSFYHQPQHFGDGTRLSIL.

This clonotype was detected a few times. CDR3 nucleotide sequence: TGTGCCAGCAGCGTGGGGGGTATAGATACGCAGTATTTT. As protein: CASSVGGIDTQYF. This chain joins TRBV7-6 and TRBJ2-3, with TRBD2 as a possible D gene (6 bases). Trimming took 5 bases from V and 5 from J, leaving 11 bases between them. The CDR3 contains 13 residues. The germline V gene has CDR1 SGHVS and CDR2 FNYEAQ.

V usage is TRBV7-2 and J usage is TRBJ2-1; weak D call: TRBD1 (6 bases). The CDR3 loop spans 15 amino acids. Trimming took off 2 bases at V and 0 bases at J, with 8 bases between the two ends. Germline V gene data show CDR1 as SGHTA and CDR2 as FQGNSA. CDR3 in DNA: TGTGCCAGCAGCTTAAGGGACAACTCCTACAATGAGCAGTTCTTC. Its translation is CASSLRDNSYNEQFF.

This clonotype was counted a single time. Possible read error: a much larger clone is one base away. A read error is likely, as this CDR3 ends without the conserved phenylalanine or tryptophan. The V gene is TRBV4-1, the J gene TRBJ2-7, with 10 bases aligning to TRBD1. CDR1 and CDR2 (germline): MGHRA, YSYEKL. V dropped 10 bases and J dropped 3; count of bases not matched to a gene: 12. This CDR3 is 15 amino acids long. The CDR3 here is CATSRGQGTDYEQYL. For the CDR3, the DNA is TGCGCCACCTCAAGGGGACAGGGGACCGACTACGAGCAGTACCTC.

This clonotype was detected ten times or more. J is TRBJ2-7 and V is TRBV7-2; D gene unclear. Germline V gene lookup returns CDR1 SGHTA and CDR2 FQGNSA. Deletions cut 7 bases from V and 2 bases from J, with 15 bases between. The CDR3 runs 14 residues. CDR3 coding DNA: TGTGCCAGCATTAGCCGCAGGCATCCCTACGAGCAGTACTTC. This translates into CASISRRHPYEQYF.

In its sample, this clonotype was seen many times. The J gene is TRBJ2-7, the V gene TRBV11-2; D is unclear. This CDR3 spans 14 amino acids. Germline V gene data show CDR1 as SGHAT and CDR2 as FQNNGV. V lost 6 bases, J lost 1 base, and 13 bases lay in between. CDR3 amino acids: CASSLIEGSYEQYF. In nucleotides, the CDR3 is TGTGCCAGCAGTCTTATAGAAGGGTCCTACGAGCAGTACTTC.

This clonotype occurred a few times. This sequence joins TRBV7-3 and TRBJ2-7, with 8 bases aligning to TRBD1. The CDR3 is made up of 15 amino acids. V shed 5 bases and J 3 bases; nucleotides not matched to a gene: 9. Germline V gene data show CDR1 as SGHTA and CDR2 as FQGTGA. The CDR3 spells CASSPGQGSNYEQYF. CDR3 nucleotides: TGTGCCAGCAGCCCCGGACAGGGAAGCAACTACGAGCAGTACTTC.

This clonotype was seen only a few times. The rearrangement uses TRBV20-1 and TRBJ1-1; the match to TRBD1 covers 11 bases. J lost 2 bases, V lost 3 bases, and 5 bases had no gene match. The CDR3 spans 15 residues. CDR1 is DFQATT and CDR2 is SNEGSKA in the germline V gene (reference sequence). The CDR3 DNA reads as TGCAGTGCTAGCGAGGGACAGGGGGTAAACACTGAAGCTTTCTTT. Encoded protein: CSASEGQGVNTEAFF.

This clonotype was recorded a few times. CDR3 bases: TGTGCCAGCTGGCAGGGGGGGGAGCAGTACTTC. Residues: CASWQGGEQYF. The chain carries TRBV6-5 and TRBJ2-7; D may correspond to TRBD1 or TRBD2 (7 bases each). V was clipped by 8 bases and J by 7 bases, with 12 bases between them. CDR1 is MNHEY and CDR2 is SVGAGI in the germline V gene. The CDR3 length is 11 residues.

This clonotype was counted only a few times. In DNA form, the CDR3 reads TGTGCCAGCAGCGTCACTGACAGGGGGCGCGACACTGAAGCTTTCTTT. This translates into CASSVTDRGRDTEAFF. V usage is TRBV9 and J usage is TRBJ1-1, with 10 bases fitting TRBD1. Germline loops: CDR1 SGDLS, CDR2 YYNGEE. The J segment lost 3 bases and the V segment lost 2 bases, leaving 7 bases of the junction unmatched. This CDR3 region has 16 residues.

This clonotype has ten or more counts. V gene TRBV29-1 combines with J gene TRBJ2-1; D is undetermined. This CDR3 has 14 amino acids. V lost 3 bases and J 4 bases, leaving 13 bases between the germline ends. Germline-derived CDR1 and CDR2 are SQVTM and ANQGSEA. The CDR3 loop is CSVDNPDLYNEQFF. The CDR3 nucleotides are TGCAGCGTTGATAACCCCGACCTTTACAATGAGCAGTTCTTC.

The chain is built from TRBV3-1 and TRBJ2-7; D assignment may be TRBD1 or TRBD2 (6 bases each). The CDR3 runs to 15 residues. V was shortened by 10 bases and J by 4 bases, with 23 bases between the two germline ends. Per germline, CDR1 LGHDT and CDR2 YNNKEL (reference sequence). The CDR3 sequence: CATGGEGGGQYEQYF. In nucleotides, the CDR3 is TGTGCCACCGGGGGCGAAGGAGGGGGGCAATACGAGCAGTACTTC.